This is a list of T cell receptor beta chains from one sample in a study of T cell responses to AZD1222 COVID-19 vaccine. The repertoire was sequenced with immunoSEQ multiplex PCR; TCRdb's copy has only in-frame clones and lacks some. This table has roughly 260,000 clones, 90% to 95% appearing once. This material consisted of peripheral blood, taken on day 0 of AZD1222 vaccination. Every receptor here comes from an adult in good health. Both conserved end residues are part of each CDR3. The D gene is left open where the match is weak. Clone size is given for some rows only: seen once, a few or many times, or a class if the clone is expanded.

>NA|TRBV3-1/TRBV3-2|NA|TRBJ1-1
TGTGCCAGCAGGACAACGAATGGGGCGACTGAAGCTTTCTTT
CASRTTNGATEAFF
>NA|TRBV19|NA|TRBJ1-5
TGTGCCAGTAGACTAGGGACCTCTTGGCCCCAGCATTTT
CASRLGTSWPQHF
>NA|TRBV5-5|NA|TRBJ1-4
TGTGCCAGCAGCTTCGGGGGGCTGGACCTGGAAAAACTGTTTTTT
CASSFGGLDLEKLFF
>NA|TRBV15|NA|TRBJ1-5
TGTGCCACCAGCCCACGGTCGGGTCAGCCCCAGCATTTT
CATSPRSGQPQHF
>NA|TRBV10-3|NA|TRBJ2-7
TGTGCCATCAGTGAGTCCGGGTGGGAGCAGTACTTC
CAISESGWEQYF
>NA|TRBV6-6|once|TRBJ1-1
TGTGCCAGCAGTTCCCTCCCGGGCACTGAAGCTTTCTTT
CASSSLPGTEAFF
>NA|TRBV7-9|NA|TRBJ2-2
TGTGCCAGCAGCTTAGCAACCGGGGAGCTGTTTTTT
CASSLATGELFF
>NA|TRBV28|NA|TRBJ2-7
TGTGCCAGCATCTCGGGGCTTCCCTCCTACGAGCAGTACTTC
CASISGLPSYEQYF
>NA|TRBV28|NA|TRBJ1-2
TGTGCCAGCAGGAAAACAGGGTCCCTACTTGGCTACACCTTC
CASRKTGSLLGYTF
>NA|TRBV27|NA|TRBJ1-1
TGTGCCAGCAGCAACCGATGGGATGGGGGAGAAGCTTTCTTT
CASSNRWDGGEAFF
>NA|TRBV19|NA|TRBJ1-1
TGTGCCAGTAGTATAGCGCGCCAGGGTGATGCTGAAGCTTTCTTT
CASSIARQGDAEAFF
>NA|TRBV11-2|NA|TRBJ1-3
TGTGCCAGCAGCTTAGTACAGGCTCCTGGAAACACCATATATTTT
CASSLVQAPGNTIYF
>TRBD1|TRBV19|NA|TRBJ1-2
TGTGCCAGTAGCCGGACAGGGGACTATGGCTACACCTTC
CASSRTGDYGYTF
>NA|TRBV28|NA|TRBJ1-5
TGTGCCAGCAAGACCCCGGGCCCAGGGGTACCTCAGCCCCAGCATTTT
CASKTPGPGVPQPQHF
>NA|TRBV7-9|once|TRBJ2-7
TGTGCCAGCAGTTTAATAGGGACCGAGCAGTACTTC
CASSLIGTEQYF
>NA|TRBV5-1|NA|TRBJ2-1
TGCGCCAGCAGCTTGGCCGGGACCCTCTACAATGGACAGTTCTTC
CASSLAGTLYNGQFF
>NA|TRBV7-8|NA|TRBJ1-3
TGTGCCAGCAGTTCTCCGGGACAAAGGAACACCATATATTTT
CASSSPGQRNTIYF
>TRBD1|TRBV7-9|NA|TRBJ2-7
TGTGCCAGCAGCAGACAGGGTAAGGTGCGGCAGTACTTC
CASSRQGKVRQYF
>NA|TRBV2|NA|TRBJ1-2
TGTGCCAGCACTCCACACACAAACCAGGCCGTCTATGGCTACACCTTC
CASTPHTNQAVYGYTF
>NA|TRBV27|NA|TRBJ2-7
TGTGCCAGCAGTTTCATCGGGTCCTACGAGCAGTACTTC
CASSFIGSYEQYF
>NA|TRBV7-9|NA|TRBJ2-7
TGTGCCAGCAGACGGGACTCGCTGGAAAACGAGCAGTACTTC
CASRRDSLENEQYF
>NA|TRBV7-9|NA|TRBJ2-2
TGTGCCAGCAGCTTAGGACCCGGGACGGTCACCGGGGAGCTGTTTTTT
CASSLGPGTVTGELFF
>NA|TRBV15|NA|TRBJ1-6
TGTGCCACCAGCAGAGATAAGGGACTACCTTCACCCCTCCACTTT
CATSRDKGLPSPLHF
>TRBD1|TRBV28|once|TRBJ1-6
TGTGCCAGCAGTGAATACAGGGGGCATAATTCACCCCTCCACTTT
CASSEYRGHNSPLHF
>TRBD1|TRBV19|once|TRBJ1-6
TGTGCCAGTAGCCCGACAGGGCAGGGGTCACCCCTCCACTTT
CASSPTGQGSPLHF
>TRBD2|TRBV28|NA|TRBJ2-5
TGTGCCAGCAGCCCGACTAGCGGGGATTGGGAGACCCAGTACTTC
CASSPTSGDWETQYF
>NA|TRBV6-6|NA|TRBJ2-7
TGTGCCAGCAGCCCGCAAGGAGTGGGTGAGCAGTACTTC
CASSPQGVGEQYF
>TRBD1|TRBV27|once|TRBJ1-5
TGTGCCAGCAGTTTAGGGACAGGGGGTAATCAGCCCCAGCATTTT
CASSLGTGGNQPQHF
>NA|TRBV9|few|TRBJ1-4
TGTGCCAGCAGCGAGAGGACAAAACCGGAAAAACTGTTTTTT
CASSERTKPEKLFF
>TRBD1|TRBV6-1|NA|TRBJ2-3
TGTGCCAGCAGTGAACGGACAGGGGGGGCAGATACGCAGTATTTT
CASSERTGGADTQYF
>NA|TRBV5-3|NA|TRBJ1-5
TGTGCCAGAAGCTTGCCGATTCAGCCCCAGCATTTT
CARSLPIQPQHF
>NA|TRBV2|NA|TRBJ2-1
TGTGCCAGCAAAAGGCGGAATGAGCAGTTCTTC
CASKRRNEQFF
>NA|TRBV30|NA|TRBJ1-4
TGTGCCTGGAGTAGGGTGGCAGAAAAACTGTTTTTT
CAWSRVAEKLFF
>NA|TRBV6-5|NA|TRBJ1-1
TGTGCCAGCACCTCTCAGGGGACTGAAGCTTTCTTT
CASTSQGTEAFF
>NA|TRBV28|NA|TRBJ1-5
TGTGCCACTCCCGGGGTTGCATCTAGGGGGTATAGCAATCAGCCCCAGCATTTT
CATPGVASRGYSNQPQHF
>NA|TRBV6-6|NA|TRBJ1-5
TGTGCCAGCACCAACGGCCCTGGCAGGGAGCCCCAGCATTTT
CASTNGPGREPQHF
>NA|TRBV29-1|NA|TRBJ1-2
TGCAGCGCCCATGGGGGGATAGATGGCTACACCTTC
CSAHGGIDGYTF
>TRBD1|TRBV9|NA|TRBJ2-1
TGTGCCAGCAGCCAGGGGGATCATGAGCAGTTCTTC
CASSQGDHEQFF
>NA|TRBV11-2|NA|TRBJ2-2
TGTGCCAGCAGCTCCGGGAGAAGGACCGGGGAGCTGTTTTTT
CASSSGRRTGELFF
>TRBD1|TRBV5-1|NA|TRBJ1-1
TGCGCCAGCAGCCACGGACAGGGGTCGGAAGCTTTCTTT
CASSHGQGSEAFF
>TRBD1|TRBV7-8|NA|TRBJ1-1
TGTGCCAGCAGCTTAGTTTCGACAGGGGCTGAAGCTTTCTTT
CASSLVSTGAEAFF
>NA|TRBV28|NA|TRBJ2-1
TGTGCCAGCAGTTTAGGAGGGGTGAGGGATGAGCAGTTCTTC
CASSLGGVRDEQFF
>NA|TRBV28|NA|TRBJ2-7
TGTGCCAGCAGTTTCCCCCGTGCTTACGAGCAGTACTTC
CASSFPRAYEQYF
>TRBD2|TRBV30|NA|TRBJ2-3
TGTGCCTGGAGTGTAGGACTAGTGGGTTATTTT
CAWSVGLVGYF
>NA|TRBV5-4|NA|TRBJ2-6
TGTGCCAGCAGCTTGGGAGGGAGAGGGGTGCTAGCTGGGGCCAACGTCCTGACTTTC
CASSLGGRGVLAGANVLTF
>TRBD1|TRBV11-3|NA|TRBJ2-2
TGTGCCAGCAGCCCAGGACAGGGGGCGAACACCGGGGAGCTGTTTTTT
CASSPGQGANTGELFF
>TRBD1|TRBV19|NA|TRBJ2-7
TGTGCCAGTAGTATGTCGAGGGGGCGCTCCTACGAGCAGTACTTC
CASSMSRGRSYEQYF
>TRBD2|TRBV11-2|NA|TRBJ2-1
TGTGCCAGCAGCCCCGAGGGGCTAGCGGGAGCTGAGCAGTTCTTC
CASSPEGLAGAEQFF
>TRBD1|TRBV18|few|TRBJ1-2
TGTGCCAGCTCACGGGACAGAGCTAACTATGGCTACACCTTC
CASSRDRANYGYTF
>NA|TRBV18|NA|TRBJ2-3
TGTGCCAGCTCACCGGCAGACTCTACCACAGATACGCAGTATTTT
CASSPADSTTDTQYF
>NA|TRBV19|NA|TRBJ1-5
TGTGCCAGTATCCGAGAGGCAGGCCTCGATCAGCCCCAGCATTTT
CASIREAGLDQPQHF
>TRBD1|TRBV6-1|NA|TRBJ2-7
TGTGCCAGCAGTGACGGACAGGGGGCAGGGGAGCAGTACTTC
CASSDGQGAGEQYF
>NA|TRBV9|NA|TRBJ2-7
TGTGCCAGCAGCCCGTCCGGGACAGCGGGACCCGGGCAGTACTTC
CASSPSGTAGPGQYF